This T cell receptor beta chain originates from a study of blood T cell repertoires in COVID-19 (dated by TCRdb to 2020 to 2021). With regard to the full study: Samples covering the acute and convalescent phases of COVID-19 were provided by collaborators in the United States, Italy and Spain. A de-identified subject ID, COVID-19 status, age in years and sex were almost always included in the sample metadata. Samples came from the ongoing ImmuneRACE study (first 160 participants) plus 1,254 subjects from 6 global collaborators. Where available, HLA class I and class II types were obtained from metadata supplied by the sample provider rather than from assay-based typing. The repertoires were released in a freely available public database intended as a resource for research on the immune response to SARS-CoV-2. Subjects who had been exposed to COVID-19, were actively infected with it, or had recovered from it provided the deeply sampled blood TCRbeta repertoires that made up the dataset. The material from the prospective study consisted of cDNA or gDNA derived from T cells, B-cell-depleted T cells, or PBMCs.

Overall results and qualifications from the work: The quantity of clinical and demographic metadata differed by source and by participant and was supplied without curation.

Its CDR3 holds 15 amino acids, cysteine through phenylalanine. The kept DNA is CDR3 alone, 45 bases in frame from the first base. Clipping removes 3 bases from V and 7 bases from J, with 9 as the unmatched junction base count. The germline V gene (reference sequence) sets CDR1 to SGHNT and CDR2 to YYREEE. The immunoSEQ Assay, a bias-controlled multiplex PCR, was used to amplify TCRbeta CDR3 regions from genomic DNA. Per the source publication's procedure: The number of nucleated cells in each sample was estimated from the amplification of reference gene primers within the assay. Sequence reads were collapsed and filtered to measure the absolute abundance of every unique TCRbeta CDR3 rearrangement. For each sample, productive Simpson clonality was calculated by taking the square root of Simpson's diversity index across productive rearrangements. Sourced from immuneACCESS, this table was stored by TCRdb with only in-frame sequences that have V and J called. A share of the clones is absent; for the studies checked, an unresolved V gene accounts for under half, and the remainder has no known explanation. V, J and clone size are taken as reported in that table, and D and trimming were inferred from the DNA itself. Present in this sample are about 220,000 clones, about 80% of which were seen just once. The ten top clones hold around 3.5% of the sample.

Participants in the prospective study were aged roughly 18 to 89 years, lived in some 24 United States geographic areas, and enrolled through a virtual design. To assign participants to cohorts, the prospective study relied on clinical history that participants themselves reported in a screening survey and a study questionnaire. Exposed participants were defined as having been in contact with someone with a PCR-confirmed or clinician-diagnosed COVID-19 case within 2 weeks of study entry. Mobile phlebotomists in the prospective study collected whole blood, serum and a nasopharyngeal or oropharyngeal swab from every participant. Over an approximately 2-month period, participants in the prospective study had the option of providing additional blood draws and questionnaires. Before DNA extraction, blood samples from the prospective study were shipped at room temperature or frozen. There are a few counts of this clone. Its antigen is unknown. No much larger clonotype is one base removed from it; base qualities were not supplied.

This TCR was recovered from a woman aged 40 to 49 who had been exposed to COVID-19. The chain is assembled from TRBV5-4 and TRBJ1-2; 10 central nucleotides agree with TRBD1. The sequencing input was PBMCs or T cells enriched from blood (not recorded which). The DNA sequence reads TGTGCCAGCAGCTGGCCGGGACAGGGGATAGGTGGCTACACCTTC. It translates to CASSWPGQGIGGYTF.